The following is a T cell receptor (beta chain) sequence with its context. Antigen unknown. V was pared by 1 base and J by 1 base, with 13 bases between. The CDR3 covers 16 residues. Germline V gene lookup returns CDR1 SNHLY and CDR2 FYNNEI. The data originate from a study of shared clonotypes between healthy human individuals. Study-wide points: Among four donors, roughly 5.4% of naive CD4 clonotypes were found in common.

The naive CD8 fraction comprised CD45RO-negative cells positively selected for CCR7 and excluded terminally differentiated effector memory CD45RA+ cells. None of the donors, who were healthy HIV-negative adults, had recently had acute infections or vaccinations. Only in-frame clones appear in the TCRdb table, and some are missing; sequencing was by immunoSEQ multiplex PCR. Of more than 2 million clones listed, 80% to 95% were seen once; the top ten hold more than 1.5%. What was sequenced was naive CD8+ T cells from PBMCs. This chain connects TRBV2 to TRBJ1-2; no clear D. This receptor was taken from a man aged 18 to 30 in good health. Some clones in this sample may be carry-over from other donors' samples. CDR3 sequence (DNA): TGTGCCAGCAGTGAAGTTGGAATCCCAATTAACTATGGCTACACCTTC. Protein: CASSEVGIPINYGYTF.